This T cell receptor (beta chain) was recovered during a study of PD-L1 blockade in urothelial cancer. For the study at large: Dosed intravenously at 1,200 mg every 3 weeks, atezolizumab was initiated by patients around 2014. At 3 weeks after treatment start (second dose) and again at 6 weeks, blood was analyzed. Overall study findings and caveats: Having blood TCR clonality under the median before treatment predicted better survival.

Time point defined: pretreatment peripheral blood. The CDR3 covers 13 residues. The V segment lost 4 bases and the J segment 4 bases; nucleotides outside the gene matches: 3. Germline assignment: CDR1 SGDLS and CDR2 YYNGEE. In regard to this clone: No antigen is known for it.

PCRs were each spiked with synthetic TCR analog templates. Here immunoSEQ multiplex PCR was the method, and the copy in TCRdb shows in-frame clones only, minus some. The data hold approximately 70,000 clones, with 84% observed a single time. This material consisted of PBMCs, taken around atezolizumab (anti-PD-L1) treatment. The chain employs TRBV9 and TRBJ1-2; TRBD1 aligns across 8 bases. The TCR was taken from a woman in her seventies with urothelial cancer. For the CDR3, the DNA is TGTGCCAGCAGCAATACAGGGGGCTATGGCTACACCTTC. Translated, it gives CASSNTGGYGYTF.